This T cell receptor (beta chain) was identified in a study of blood T cell repertoires in COVID-19. On the study more broadly: Sources were T cells, B-cell-depleted T cells, or PBMCs; the material itself was cDNA or gDNA.

Enrolled through a virtual design, the participants were between roughly 18 and 100 years of age and came from 24 US areas. Trimming removed 2 bases at V and 6 bases at J, with 10 bases between. The CDR3 spans 13 residues. CDR1 is SGHDN, CDR2 FVKESK, per germline. Profiled with immunoSEQ multiplex PCR; TCRdb holds only in-frame clones, not every one. The table records under 200,000 clones, about 80% of them present only once. The source is a man between 45 and 60 years old who had recovered from COVID-19. This chain links TRBV14 with TRBJ1-2; D is unresolved. Sequenced material: PBMCs or T cells enriched from blood (not recorded which). The CDR3 DNA follows: TGTGCCAGCAGCCAAAACGGAGGCGATGGCTACACCTTC. Translating it yields CASSQNGGDGYTF.